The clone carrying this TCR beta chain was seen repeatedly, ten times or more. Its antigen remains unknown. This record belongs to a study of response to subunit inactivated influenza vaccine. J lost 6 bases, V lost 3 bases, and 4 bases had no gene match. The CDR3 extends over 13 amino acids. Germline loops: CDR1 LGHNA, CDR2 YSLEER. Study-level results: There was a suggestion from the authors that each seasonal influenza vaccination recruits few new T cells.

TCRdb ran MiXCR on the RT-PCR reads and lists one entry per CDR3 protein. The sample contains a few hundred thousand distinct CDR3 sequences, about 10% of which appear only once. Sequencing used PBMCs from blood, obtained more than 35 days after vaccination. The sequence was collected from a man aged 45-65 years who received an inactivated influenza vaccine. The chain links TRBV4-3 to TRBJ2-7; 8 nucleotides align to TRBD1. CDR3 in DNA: TGCGCCAGCAGCCACGGACAGGGAGGCGAGCAGTACTTC. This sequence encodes CASSHGQGGEQYF.